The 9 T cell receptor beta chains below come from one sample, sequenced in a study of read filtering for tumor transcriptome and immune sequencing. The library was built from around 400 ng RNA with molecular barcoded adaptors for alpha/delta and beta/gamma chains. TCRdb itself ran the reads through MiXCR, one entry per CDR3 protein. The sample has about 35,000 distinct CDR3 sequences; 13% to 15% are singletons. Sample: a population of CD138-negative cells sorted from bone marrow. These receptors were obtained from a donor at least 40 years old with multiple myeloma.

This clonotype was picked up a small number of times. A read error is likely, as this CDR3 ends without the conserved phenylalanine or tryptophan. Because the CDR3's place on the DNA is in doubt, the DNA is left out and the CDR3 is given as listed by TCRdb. CDR3 amino acids: CASSRATSGRGRDEQLY. V and J are TRBV5-1 and TRBJ2-1; the listed D gene, TRBD2, was not tested against the DNA. The CDR3 sequence runs 17 residues, both termini included. CDR1 and CDR2 (germline): SGHRS, YFSETQ.

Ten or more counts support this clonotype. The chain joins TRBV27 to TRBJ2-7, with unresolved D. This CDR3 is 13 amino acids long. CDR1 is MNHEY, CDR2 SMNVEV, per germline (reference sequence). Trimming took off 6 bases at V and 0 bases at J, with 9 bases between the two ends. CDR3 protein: CASSPGSSYEQYF. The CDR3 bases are TGTGCCAGCAGCCCCGGGTCCTCCTACGAGCAGTACTTC.

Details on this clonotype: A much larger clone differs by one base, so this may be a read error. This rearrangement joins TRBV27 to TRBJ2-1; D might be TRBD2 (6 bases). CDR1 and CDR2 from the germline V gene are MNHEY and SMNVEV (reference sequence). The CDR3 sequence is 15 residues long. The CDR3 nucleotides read TGTGCCAGCAGTTTCTTAGCGGAGTACCACAATGCGCAGTTCTTC. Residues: CASSFLAEYHNAQFF.

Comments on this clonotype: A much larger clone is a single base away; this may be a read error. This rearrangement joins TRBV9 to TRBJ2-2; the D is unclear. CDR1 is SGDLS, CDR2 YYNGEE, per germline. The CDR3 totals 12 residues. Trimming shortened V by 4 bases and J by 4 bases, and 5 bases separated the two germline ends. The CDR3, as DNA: TGTGCCAGCAGCATTACCACCGGGGAGCTGTTTTTT. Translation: CASSITTGELFF.

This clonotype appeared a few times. CDR3 DNA sequence: TGTGCCAGCAGCTTATCAGGGGTTGGCAATCAGCCCCAGCATTTT. Encoded protein: CASSLSGVGNQPQHF. The chain links TRBV11-3 to TRBJ1-5; D might be TRBD1 (6 bases). The V end was cut by 2 bases, the J end by 2 bases, with 10 bases between. This CDR3 has 15 amino acids. CDR1 is SGHNT, CDR2 YENEEA, per germline.

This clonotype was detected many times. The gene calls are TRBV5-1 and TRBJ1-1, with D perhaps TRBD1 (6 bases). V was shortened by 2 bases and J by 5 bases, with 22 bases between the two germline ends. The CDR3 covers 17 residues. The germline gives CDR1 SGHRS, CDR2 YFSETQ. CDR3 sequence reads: CASSFREGYRGGTEAFF. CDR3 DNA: TGCGCCAGCAGCTTCCGGGAAGGCTATCGAGGGGGGACTGAAGCTTTCTTT.

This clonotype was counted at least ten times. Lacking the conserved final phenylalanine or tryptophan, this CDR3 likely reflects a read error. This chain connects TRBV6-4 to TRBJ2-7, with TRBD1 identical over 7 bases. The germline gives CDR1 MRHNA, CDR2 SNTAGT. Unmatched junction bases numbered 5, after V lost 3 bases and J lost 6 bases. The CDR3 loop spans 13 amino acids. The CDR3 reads CASSESTGIEQYL. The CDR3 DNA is TGTGCCAGCAGTGAATCGACAGGGATCGAGCAGTACCTC.

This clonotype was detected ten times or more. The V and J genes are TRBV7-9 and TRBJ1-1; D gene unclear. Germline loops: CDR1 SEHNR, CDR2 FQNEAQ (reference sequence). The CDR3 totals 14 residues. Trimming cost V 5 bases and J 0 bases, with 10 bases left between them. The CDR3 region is CASSPDPMNTEAFF. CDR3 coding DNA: TGTGCCAGCAGCCCAGATCCCATGAACACTGAAGCTTTCTTT. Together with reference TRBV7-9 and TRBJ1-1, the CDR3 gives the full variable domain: DTGVSQNPRHKITKRGQNVTFRCDPISEHNRLYWYRQTLGQGPEFLTYFQNEAQLEKSRLLSDRFSAERPKGSFSTLEIQRTEQGDSAMYLCASSPDPMNTEAFFGQGTRLTVV.

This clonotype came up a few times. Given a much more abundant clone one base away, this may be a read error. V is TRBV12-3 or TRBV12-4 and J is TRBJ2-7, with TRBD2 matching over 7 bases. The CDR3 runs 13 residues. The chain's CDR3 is CVSGTPGGYEQYF. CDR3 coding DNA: TGTGTCAGCGGGACTCCGGGAGGCTACGAGCAGTACTTC.